Below are 8 T cell receptor beta chains sequenced from a single sample in a study of human T cells and chemical hapten exposure. Time point specified: patch test 1, 2 weeks after DPC sensitization. The treatment denotes: therapeutic diphenylcyclopropenone sensitization with weekly scalp DPC. Each CDR3 protein is one row after TCRdb ran MiXCR on the RACE reads. The sample holds some 340,000 distinct CDR3 sequences, about 7% seen once. Sequencing was performed on whole blood, taken in connection with sensitization to the hapten diphenylcyclopropenone (DPC). Source of these receptors: a woman in her late teens or twenties with alopecia areata. Some clones in this sample may be carry-over from other donors' samples.

This clonotype was detected only a few times. The chain uses TRBV6-5 and TRBJ2-7; 8 bases agree with TRBD1. Trimming removed 0 bases from V and 6 bases from J; junction bases left unmatched: 1. This CDR3 spans 13 amino acids. Per the germline V gene, CDR1 is MNHEY and CDR2 is SVGAGI. The CDR3 spells CASSYSDRGEQYF. Here the CDR3 DNA reads TGTGCCAGCAGTTACTCAGACAGGGGCGAGCAGTACTTC.

V and J are TRBV11-2 and TRBJ1-1; D is perhaps TRBD1 (6 bases). Trimming shortened V by 5 bases and J by 4 bases, and 11 bases separated the two germline ends. This CDR3 comprises 13 residues. Germline loops: CDR1 SGHAT, CDR2 FQNNGV. CDR3 in DNA: TGTGCCAGCAGCGTACAGGGTACCACTGAAGCTTTCTTT. This translates into CASSVQGTTEAFF. Drawing the rest from reference TRBV11-2 and TRBJ1-1, the complete variable domain is EAGVAQSPRYKIIEKRQSVAFWCNPISGHATLYWYQQILGQGPKLLIQFQNNGVVDDSQLPKDRFSAERLKGVDSTLKIQPAKLEDSAVYLCASSVQGTTEAFFGQGTRLTVV.

This clonotype was counted a few times. The chain recombines TRBV29-1 with TRBJ2-5; no reliable D call. The CDR3 runs 13 residues. Germline V gene lookup returns CDR1 SQVTM and CDR2 ANQGSEA. Trimming pared 5 bases from V and 2 bases from J, leaving 12 bases between. The chain's CDR3 is CSVKMRNQETQYF. CDR3 bases: TGCAGCGTTAAGATGCGGAATCAAGAGACCCAGTACTTC. The variable domain in full, with the rest retrieved from reference TRBV29-1 and TRBJ2-5, is SAVISQKPSRDICQRGTSLTIQCQVDSQVTMMFWYRQQPGQSLTLIATANQGSEATYESGFVIDKFPISRPNLTFSTLTVSNMSPEDSSIYLCSVKMRNQETQYFGPGTRLLVL.

This clonotype has at least ten counts. V and J are TRBV28 and TRBJ1-3, with unresolved D. This CDR3 spans 14 amino acids. Trimming removed 9 bases at V and 0 bases at J, with 12 bases between. Germline lookup yields CDR1 MDHEN and CDR2 SYDVKM. CDR3 bases: TGTGCCAGTTCGACTTCGAGCTCTGGAAACACCATATATTTT. This codes for CASSTSSSGNTIYF.

V usage is TRBV28 and J usage is TRBJ2-7; 8 bases are shared with TRBD2. The CDR3 contains 12 residues. Germline V lookup: CDR1 MDHEN, CDR2 SYDVKM. Germline trimming cut 10 bases from V and 7 bases from J; bases unmatched to any gene: 9. CDR3: CATTSGGGEQYF. CDR3 nucleotide sequence: TGTGCCACCACTTCGGGAGGGGGGGAGCAGTACTTC.

This clonotype appeared a few times. The gene calls are TRBV25-1 and TRBJ2-7; TRBD1 agrees at 7 bases. This CDR3 has 16 amino acids. V lost 2 bases to trimming and J lost 0 bases; unmatched junction nucleotides: 7. CDR1 and CDR2 (germline): MGHDK, SYGVNS. The CDR3 spells CASSETRQGRSYEQYF. CDR3 DNA sequence: TGTGCCAGCAGTGAAACCAGACAGGGTCGCTCCTACGAGCAGTACTTC.

This clonotype was found a few times. This chain uses TRBV7-9 with TRBJ1-1; TRBD1 might be the D (5 bases). Trimming cost V 5 bases and J 1 base, with 11 bases left between them. Germline V gene sequence: CDR1 SEHNR, CDR2 FQNEAQ (reference sequence). The CDR3 is 14 amino acids. DNA for the CDR3: TGTGCCAGCAGCCCCATGACAGAGAACACTGAAGCTTTCTTT. Translation: CASSPMTENTEAFF.

The V call is TRBV4-3, the J call TRBJ1-4, with no clear D. This CDR3 has 16 amino acids. The germline V gene encodes CDR1 LGHNA and CDR2 YSLEER. V lost 2 bases, J lost 0 bases, and 10 bases lay in between. CDR3 sequence: CASSQRGGTTNEKLFF. CDR3 sequence (DNA): TGCGCCAGCAGCCAACGCGGCGGTACAACTAATGAAAAACTGTTTTTT.